The 9 T cell receptor beta chains below all came from one sample that was sequenced in a study of beta chain features in type 1 diabetes. As every portion of the isolated RNA was reverse transcribed, the sequencing read expressed TCRB transcripts. The method was immunoSEQ multiplex PCR; TCRdb's version includes in-frame clones alone and lacks a portion of them. Among some 410,000 clones, more than 9.5% were seen once, and the ten largest hold less than 0.06%. Sequences were obtained from naive CD4+ T cells from blood. These receptors all come from a woman aged 18-29 years in good health.

This clone was seen a few times. The chain recombines TRBV10-3 with TRBJ2-1; 7 nucleotides match TRBD1. CDR3 length equals 15 residues. Germline V CDR1 and CDR2: ENHRY, SYGVKD. With 5 bases clipped from V and 3 bases from J, the junction kept 7 bases outside the gene matches. This CDR3 is CAISPQGKNYNEQFF. CDR3 coding DNA: TGTGCCATCAGTCCACAGGGGAAGAACTACAATGAGCAGTTCTTC.

This clone was counted a few times. The V call is TRBV6-5, the J call TRBJ2-4; TRBD2 agrees at 7 bases. The CDR3 covers 13 residues. Germline assignment: CDR1 MNHEY and CDR2 SVGAGI. V was pared by 3 bases and J by 4 bases, with 0 bases of the junction left unmatched. The CDR3 loop is CASSYSGKNIQYF. The CDR3 DNA reads as TGTGCCAGCAGTTATAGCGGGAAAAACATTCAGTACTTC.

V is TRBV27 and J is TRBJ1-5; TRBD1 matches at 9 bases. CDR3 length: 13 residues. Trimming removed 5 bases from V and 6 bases from J; junction bases left unmatched: 2. The germline V gene encodes CDR1 MNHEY and CDR2 SMNVEV (reference sequence). The CDR3 reads CASSQDRGQPQHF. DNA for the CDR3: TGTGCCAGCAGTCAGGACAGGGGTCAGCCCCAGCATTTT.

In this sample, this clone turned up a few times. The rearrangement joins TRBV28 to TRBJ2-3; D is perhaps TRBD1 (5 bases). Per the germline V gene, CDR1 is MDHEN and CDR2 is SYDVKM. The CDR3 is 14 residues long. V shed 2 bases and J shed 5 bases, with 11 bases lying between them. This chain's CDR3 is CASSLGGAEDTQYF. The CDR3 coding sequence is TGTGCCAGCAGTTTAGGTGGGGCGGAAGATACGCAGTATTTT.

This sequence joins TRBV20-1 and TRBJ2-7; no clear D. The CDR3 runs 11 residues. Trimming cost V 5 bases and J 3 bases, with 8 bases left between them. Per germline, CDR1 DFQATT and CDR2 SNEGSKA (reference sequence). The CDR3 DNA reads as TGCAGTGCTGCCGCTAGCTACGAGCAGTACGTC. This sequence encodes CSAAASYEQYV.

This clone has more than one count but fewer than ten. The gene calls are TRBV27 and TRBJ2-3; the D gene is possibly TRBD1 (5 bases). Trimming left V 4 bases short and J 0 bases short, with 8 bases between. This CDR3 spans 14 amino acids. Germline CDR1 MNHEY, CDR2 SMNVEV (reference sequence). The CDR3 sequence is CASSSQGSTDTQYF. The CDR3 DNA is TGTGCCAGCAGTTCTCAGGGAAGCACAGATACGCAGTATTTT.

This clone was detected only a few times. This chain connects TRBV27 to TRBJ1-6; D remains ambiguous. This CDR3 spans 14 amino acids. V lost 7 bases and J lost 6, with 13 bases in between. Germline V gives CDR1 MNHEY, CDR2 SMNVEV (reference sequence). CDR3 amino acids: CASTLPGSNSPLHF. For the CDR3, the DNA is TGTGCCAGCACCCTCCCGGGGAGTAATTCACCCCTCCACTTT.

This clone was detected only a few times. V is TRBV7-9 and J is TRBJ1-2; weak D call: TRBD1 (5 bases). CDR1 SEHNR and CDR2 FQNEAQ come from the germline V gene (reference sequence). This CDR3 region has 15 residues. With 8 bases removed from V and 5 bases from J, the gap between germline ends came to 21 bases. The CDR3 DNA reads TGTGCCAGCTACAACTTTCGGGGCAGCGAATATGGCTACACCTTC. Protein: CASYNFRGSEYGYTF.

This clone was recorded a few times. This chain joins TRBV16 and TRBJ2-7, with unresolved D. This CDR3 has 11 residues. Trimming shortened V by 8 bases and J by 4 bases, and 9 bases separated the two germline ends. Germline V lookup: CDR1 KGHSY, CDR2 FQNENV. DNA of the CDR3: TGTGCCAGCGGAAAGCTATACGAGCAGTACTTC. Translating gives CASGKLYEQYF. Combining the CDR3 with reference TRBV16 and TRBJ2-7 gives the whole variable domain GEEVAQTPKHLVRGEGQKAKLYCAPIKGHSYVFWYQQVLKNEFKFLISFQNENVFDETGMPKERFSAKCLPNSPCSLEIQATKLEDSAVYFCASGKLYEQYFGPGTRLTVT.